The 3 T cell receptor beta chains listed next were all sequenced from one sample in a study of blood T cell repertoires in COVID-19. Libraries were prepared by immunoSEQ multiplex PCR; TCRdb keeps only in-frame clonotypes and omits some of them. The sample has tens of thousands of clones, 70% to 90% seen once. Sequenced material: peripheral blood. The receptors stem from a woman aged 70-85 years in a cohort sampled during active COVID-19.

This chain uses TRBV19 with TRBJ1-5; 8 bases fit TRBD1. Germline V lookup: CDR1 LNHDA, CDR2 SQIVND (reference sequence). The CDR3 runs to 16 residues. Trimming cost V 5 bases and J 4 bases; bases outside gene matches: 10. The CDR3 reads CASSFRGPGANQPQHF. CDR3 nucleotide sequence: TGTGCCAGTAGTTTCAGGGGGCCGGGGGCGAATCAGCCCCAGCATTTT.

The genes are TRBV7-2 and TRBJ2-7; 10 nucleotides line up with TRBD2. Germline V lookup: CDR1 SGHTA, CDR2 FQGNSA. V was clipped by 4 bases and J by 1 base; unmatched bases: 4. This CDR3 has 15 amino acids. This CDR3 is CASSSPTSGSYEQYF. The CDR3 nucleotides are TGTGCCAGCAGCTCGCCGACTAGCGGGTCCTACGAGCAGTACTTC.

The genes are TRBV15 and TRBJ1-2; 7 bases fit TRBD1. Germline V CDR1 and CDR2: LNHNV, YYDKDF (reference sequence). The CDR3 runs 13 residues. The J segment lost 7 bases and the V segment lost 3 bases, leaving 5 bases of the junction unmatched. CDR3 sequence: CATSSDRVGGYTF. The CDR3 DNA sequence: TGTGCCACCAGCAGCGACAGGGTTGGTGGCTACACCTTC.